The 6 T cell receptor beta chains reported below all come from one sample, sequenced in a study of blood T cell repertoires in COVID-19. Profiling relied on immunoSEQ multiplex PCR, and the TCRdb table lists in-frame clones only, not all of them. The table has 360,000 or so clones, roughly 87% seen once. The specimen sequenced was PBMCs or T cells enriched from blood (not recorded which). The receptor source for this set is a woman aged 25 to 45 who had recovered from COVID-19.

On this clone itself: Other DNA sequences in the same sample also yield this CDR3. The V and J genes are TRBV9 and TRBJ2-7; 7 bases fit TRBD2. This CDR3 is 14 amino acids long. Germline V gene sequence: CDR1 SGDLS, CDR2 YYNGEE. After removal of 0 bases from V and 1 base from J, the junction contained 1 base not matched to a gene. CDR3 bases: TGTGCCAGCAGCGTAGTAGCGGGTTCCTACGAGCAGTACTTC. Amino acid sequence: CASSVVAGSYEQYF.

The V and J genes are TRBV6-5 and TRBJ1-2, with a tentative D call TRBD1 (5 bases). The V end was cut by 5 bases, the J end by 4 bases, with 17 bases between. The CDR3 is 15 amino acids. Germline-derived CDR1 and CDR2 are MNHEY and SVGAGI. The CDR3 sequence is CASSPHQTGLYGYTF. The CDR3 DNA reads as TGTGCCAGCAGTCCCCACCAGACGGGACTCTATGGCTACACCTTC.

This chain uses TRBV15 with TRBJ1-1; no clear D. There are 13 residues in the CDR3. Germline V gene sequence: CDR1 LNHNV, CDR2 YYDKDF (reference sequence). V lost 5 bases and J 4 bases, leaving 11 bases between the germline ends. The CDR3 reads CATSLVSGTEAFF. CDR3 in DNA: TGTGCCACCAGCTTGGTCTCGGGCACTGAAGCTTTCTTT.

This chain uses TRBV12-3 or TRBV12-4 with TRBJ2-7; D gene ambiguous. The CDR3 is 12 residues long. V was shortened by 5 bases and J by 5 bases, with 10 bases between the two germline ends. CDR3 nucleotides: TGTGCCAGCAGTCCCCTTGCGCACGAGCAGTACTTC. It yields the protein CASSPLAHEQYF.

The gene calls are TRBV7-9 and TRBJ2-4; the D gene is possibly TRBD1 (6 bases). The CDR3 spans 14 residues. CDR1 is SEHNR and CDR2 is FQNEAQ in the germline V gene (reference sequence). V gave up 1 base and J gave up 3 bases, with 7 bases separating them. This CDR3 reads CASSLGGGKNIQYF. CDR3 DNA: TGTGCCAGCAGCTTAGGAGGGGGCAAAAACATTCAGTACTTC. Variable domain in full (rest from reference TRBV7-9 and TRBJ2-4): DTGVSQNPRHKITKRGQNVTFRCDPISEHNRLYWYRQTLGQGPEFLTYFQNEAQLEKSRLLSDRFSAERPKGSFSTLEIQRTEQGDSAMYLCASSLGGGKNIQYFGAGTRLSVL.

This clone was counted only a few times. The rearrangement joins TRBV4-1 to TRBJ1-1; no clear D. The germline V gene has CDR1 MGHRA and CDR2 YSYEKL. V was pared by 1 base and J by 7 bases, with 19 bases between. The CDR3 contains 16 residues. The DNA for the CDR3 is TGCGCCAGCAGCCAAGGACCGTCGCCCGGGATGGGTGAAGCTTTCTTT. Translated: CASSQGPSPGMGEAFF.